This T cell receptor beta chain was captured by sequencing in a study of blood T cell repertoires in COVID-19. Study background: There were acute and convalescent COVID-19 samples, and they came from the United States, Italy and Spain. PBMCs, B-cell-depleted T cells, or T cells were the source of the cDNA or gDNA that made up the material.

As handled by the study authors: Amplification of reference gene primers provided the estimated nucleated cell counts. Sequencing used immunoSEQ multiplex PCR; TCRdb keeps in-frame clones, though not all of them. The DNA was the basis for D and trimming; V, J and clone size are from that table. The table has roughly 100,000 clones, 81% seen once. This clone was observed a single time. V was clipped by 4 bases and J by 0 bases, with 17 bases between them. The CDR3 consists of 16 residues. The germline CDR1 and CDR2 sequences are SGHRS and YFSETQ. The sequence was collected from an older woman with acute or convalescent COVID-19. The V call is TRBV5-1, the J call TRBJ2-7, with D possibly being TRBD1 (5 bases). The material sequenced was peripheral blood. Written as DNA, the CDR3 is TGCGCCAGCAGCAAGTCCCCCTCGACAGCCTCCTACGAGCAGTACTTC. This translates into CASSKSPSTASYEQYF.